This entry describes one TCR beta chain. Its target is not known. The record originates from a study of regulatory T cells in long-lasting Graves disease. Study-wide results and caveats: It was peripheral blood alone, not thyroid tissue, that was studied.

Arm-PCR of CDR3 regions and iRepertoire HTBI primers were used to build TCR beta libraries. TCRdb reanalysed the multiplex PCR reads using MiXCR and keeps one entry per CDR3 protein. The table records 400,000 to 500,000 distinct CDR3 sequences, about 16% of them present only once. Time point in this sample: newly diagnosed GD, antithyroid drugs for less than 3 months. Scientists built the TCR library using RNA that was extracted from PBMCs. The data also belong to a second study, concerning T cells in Graves' hyperthyroidism and ophthalmopathy. That paper adds: Through a model of 13 V-J features, ophthalmopathy was separated from stable hyperthyroidism.

The sequence derives from a woman aged 18-30 years with Graves disease. Material: peripheral blood mononuclear cells (PBMCs), obtained at new diagnosis, from a patient treated with antithyroid drugs.

The CDR3 region is CASSPRDRNTDTQYF. The CDR3 DNA reads TGTGCCAGTAGTCCCCGGGACAGAAACACAGATACGCAGTATTTT. The chain has TRBV19 and TRBJ2-3; 7 nucleotides agree with TRBD1. Germline V gives CDR1 LNHDA, CDR2 SQIVND (reference sequence). CDR3 size: 15 residues. V was clipped by 5 bases and J by 2 bases; unmatched bases: 7.